This T cell receptor (beta chain) was sequenced for a study of shared clonotypes between healthy human individuals. Overall study: Per donor, CD8 memory used one plate, CD8 naive used two, CD4 memory used three and CD4 naive used three. Whole-study findings and limits: Roughly 5% of naive CD4 clonotypes were shared across several donors. The four-donor shared clonotypes exceeded non-shared clonotypes in generation probability, with non-shared ones scoring lower. Naive subsets generally had larger estimated richness than memory subsets.

Concerning this clone itself: Its specificity is unknown. Compared with germline, one end of the junction differs, possibly owing to a read error.

The assay was immunoSEQ multiplex PCR, and TCRdb's table has in-frame clones only and misses some. In the table there are over a million clones, 96% of which are singletons. This CDR3 has 13 amino acids. Germline V CDR1 and CDR2: SSHAT, FNYEAQ (reference sequence). The V gene is TRBV7-7, the J gene TRBJ2-5; D remains unclear. Material: naive CD4+ T cells sorted from blood. Specified subset: CD45RA+ positively selected. The sequence was collected from a man aged 30 to 45 in good health. The CDR3 sequence: CASSPDPRETQYF. CDR3 bases: TGTGCTAGCAGCCCGGACCCGAGGGAGACCCAGTACTTC.